What follows are 2 T cell receptor beta chains derived from one specimen sequenced in a study of shared clonotypes between healthy human individuals. Measured with immunoSEQ multiplex PCR; TCRdb has only the in-frame clones, and not every one. The table includes under 2,500,000 clones, about 94% detected once. The sample was naive CD4+ T cells sorted from blood. As for subset: CD45RA+ positively selected. Receptors were obtained from a man aged 18 to 29 in good health.

A word on this clone: One junction end disagrees with the germline gene, perhaps due to a read error. V usage is TRBV29-1 and J usage is TRBJ1-1, with D unresolved. Germline V CDR1 and CDR2: SQVTM, ANQGSEA. This CDR3 has 15 amino acids. The DNA of the CDR3 is TGCAGCGTTAAAGAACCCGGCTTAGGGTACACTGAAGCTTTCTTT. Translation: CSVKEPGLGYTEAFF.

V usage is TRBV5-6 and J usage is TRBJ2-7; perhaps TRBD1 as D (6 bases). Germline values: CDR1 SGHDT, CDR2 YYEEEE. This CDR3 spans 15 amino acids. Trimming stripped 3 bases from V and 1 base from J, with 14 bases between. CDR3 sequence: CASSSYGGVSYEQYF. The DNA for the CDR3 is TGTGCCAGCAGCTCTTATGGGGGCGTTTCCTACGAGCAGTACTTC.